This T cell receptor (beta chain) was sequenced during a study of cytomegalovirus exposure and HLA in healthy donors. Per the germline V gene, CDR1 is MNHNY and CDR2 is SVGAGI (reference sequence). Trimming removed 6 bases at V and 9 bases at J, with 20 bases between. The CDR3 is 14 amino acids. The PCR employed 60 Vbeta primers together with 13 Jbeta primers. The protocol was immunoSEQ multiplex PCR, while the TCRdb copy is restricted to in-frame clones and leaves out a portion. This sample carries roughly 250,000 clones, almost 85% of them seen once, and the ten largest clones take roughly 2%. The sequenced material came from PBMCs. The TCR was taken from a woman in her forties in good health and CMV-seropositive. This chain connects TRBV6-6 to TRBJ1-1, with D perhaps TRBD1 (5 bases). Here the CDR3 DNA reads TGTGCCAGCAGCCTCACGACAGCCCAGCAGCAAGCTTTCTTT. Protein sequence: CASSLTTAQQQAFF.